Listed below are T cell receptor beta chains from one sample, sequenced in a study of shared clonotypes between healthy human individuals. Assay used: immunoSEQ multiplex PCR; TCRdb lists only in-frame clones, some missing. The repertoire holds 2 million to 3 million clones, with 85% to 95% as singletons. Sequencing was carried out using naive CD4+ T cells sorted from blood. All receptors derive from a man aged 18 to 30 in good health. The CDR3 runs from the conserved cysteine through the conserved F or W. The D gene is left open where the match is weak. Size is omitted from some rows. Given values are once, few, many or a class for expanded clones.

V: TRBV7-9; D: TRBD1; J: TRBJ2-7; size: NA; length: 14; DNA: TGTGCCAGCAGCAGGGACAGTCGGCCCTACGAGCAGTACTTC; CDR3: CASSRDSRPYEQYF
V: TRBV27; D: NA; J: TRBJ2-5; size: NA; length: 13; DNA: TGTGCCAGCAGTTTAGGCCAGCGAGAGACCCAGTACTTC; CDR3: CASSLGQRETQYF
V: TRBV5-4; D: NA; J: TRBJ2-1; size: NA; length: 15; DNA: TGTGCCAGCAGCTTGCGGGACGTTGGATACAATGAGCAGTTCTTC; CDR3: CASSLRDVGYNEQFF
V: TRBV27; D: TRBD1; J: TRBJ1-2; size: NA; length: 15; DNA: TGTGCCAGCAGTTTATTGGGACAGGGTTACTATGGCTACACCTTC; CDR3: CASSLLGQGYYGYTF
V: TRBV7-2; D: NA; J: TRBJ1-2; size: NA; length: 13; DNA: TGTGCCAGCAGCCAACAGGTTAACTATGGCTACACCTTC; CDR3: CASSQQVNYGYTF
V: TRBV9; D: NA; J: TRBJ2-1; size: NA; length: 15; DNA: TGTGCCAGCACCCCCCAGGGGCTCTCCTACAATGAGCAGTTCTTC; CDR3: CASTPQGLSYNEQFF
V: TRBV7-2; D: NA; J: TRBJ2-7; size: NA; length: 14; DNA: TGTGCCAGCAGCCCGGGACTCTTTTCCTACGAGCAGTACTTC; CDR3: CASSPGLFSYEQYF
V: TRBV2; D: NA; J: TRBJ1-5; size: NA; length: 12; DNA: TGTGCCAGCAGCCCCGAAGCGATGGCCCAGCATTTT; CDR3: CASSPEAMAQHF
V: TRBV10-2; D: NA; J: TRBJ2-5; size: NA; length: 12; DNA: TGCGCCAGCAGTGAGTTCCAAGAGACCCAGTACTTC; CDR3: CASSEFQETQYF
V: TRBV6-5; D: NA; J: TRBJ1-1; size: NA; length: 13; DNA: TGTGCCAGCAGTTACCTTGGGGGCACTGAAGCTTTCTTT; CDR3: CASSYLGGTEAFF
V: TRBV19; D: NA; J: TRBJ1-6; size: NA; length: 13; DNA: TGTGCCAGTAGTATTCAGGGGAGTTCACCCCTCCACTTT; CDR3: CASSIQGSSPLHF
V: TRBV18; D: TRBD1; J: TRBJ2-5; size: NA; length: 16; DNA: TGTGCCAGCTCACCAGCCGGGACAGGGGGCCGAGAGACCCAGTACTTC; CDR3: CASSPAGTGGRETQYF
V: TRBV5-6; D: NA; J: TRBJ2-7; size: NA; length: 12; DNA: TGTGCCAGCAGCTTGCGTGGGTCCGAGCAGTACTTC; CDR3: CASSLRGSEQYF
V: TRBV9; D: NA; J: TRBJ2-5; size: NA; length: 15; DNA: TGTGCCAGCAGCCCGGGGACGTCCCGCCTGGAGACCCAGTACTTC; CDR3: CASSPGTSRLETQYF
V: TRBV25-1; D: TRBD1; J: TRBJ2-7; size: NA; length: 16; DNA: TGTGCCAGCAGTGAATATGGTCGGACAGGGGGTTACGGGCAGTACTTC; CDR3: CASSEYGRTGGYGQYF
V: TRBV6-1; D: TRBD1; J: TRBJ1-1; size: NA; length: 16; DNA: TGTGCCAGCAGTCAAGCGGGGGACAGAACGAACACTGAAGCTTTCTTT; CDR3: CASSQAGDRTNTEAFF
V: TRBV18; D: NA; J: TRBJ2-7; size: once; length: 16; DNA: TGTGCCAGCTCACCACCGAGAGGGTTCGGTGAATACGAGCAGTACTTC; CDR3: CASSPPRGFGEYEQYF
V: TRBV19; D: TRBD2; J: TRBJ2-7; size: once; length: 18; DNA: TGTGCCAGTAGTACCCCCGAGGGGCTAGCGGGAGGTTCCTACGAGCAGTACTTC; CDR3: CASSTPEGLAGGSYEQYF
V: TRBV20-1; D: NA; J: TRBJ2-1; size: NA; length: 11; DNA: TGCAGTGCTAGAATCGGCCATGAGCAGTTCTTC; CDR3: CSARIGHEQFF
V: TRBV7-6; D: TRBD1; J: TRBJ1-5; size: NA; length: 15; DNA: TGTGCCAGCAGCTCGGAAGACAGGGCCGGTCAGCCCCAGCATTTT; CDR3: CASSSEDRAGQPQHF
V: TRBV5-4; D: TRBD1; J: TRBJ1-2; size: NA; length: 16; DNA: TGTGCCAGCAGCTTGGGTGGACAGGGGGAACTATATGGCTACACCTTC; CDR3: CASSLGGQGELYGYTF
V: TRBV6-5; D: TRBD1; J: TRBJ2-2; size: NA; length: 15; DNA: TGTGCCAGCAGTTCTGGGACAGCGAACACCGGGGAGCTGTTTTTT; CDR3: CASSSGTANTGELFF
V: TRBV14; D: NA; J: TRBJ1-3; size: NA; length: 14; DNA: TGTGCCAGCAGCCTAAGGGGGGCTGAAAACACCATATATTTT; CDR3: CASSLRGAENTIYF
V: TRBV19; D: TRBD1; J: TRBJ1-5; size: NA; length: 14; DNA: TGTGCCAGTAGTATCCGGGACAGGAATCAGCCCCAGCATTTT; CDR3: CASSIRDRNQPQHF
V: TRBV5-1; D: NA; J: TRBJ2-1; size: NA; length: 14; DNA: TGCGCCACCTCCCCGGCGCCCTCCTACAATGAGCAGTTCTTC; CDR3: CATSPAPSYNEQFF
V: TRBV6-5; D: TRBD1; J: TRBJ2-5; size: NA; length: 15; DNA: TGTGCCAGCAGTTACCTAGACAGGGGTCGCGAGACCCAGTACTTC; CDR3: CASSYLDRGRETQYF
V: TRBV12-5; D: TRBD1; J: TRBJ1-3; size: NA; length: 16; DNA: TGTGCTAGTGGTCTTGGGACAGGGAAGGCCGGAAACACCATATATTTT; CDR3: CASGLGTGKAGNTIYF
V: TRBV5-1; D: NA; J: TRBJ2-3; size: NA; length: 15; DNA: TGCGCCAGCAGCTTGAGTGGGGAGCGAACAGATACGCAGTATTTT; CDR3: CASSLSGERTDTQYF
V: TRBV6-4; D: NA; J: TRBJ2-2; size: NA; length: 16; DNA: TGTGCCAGCAGTGAGAGAAGGACAGCGAACACCGGGGAGCTGTTTTTT; CDR3: CASSERRTANTGELFF
V: TRBV5-1; D: TRBD1; J: TRBJ2-7; size: NA; length: 15; DNA: TGCGCCAGCAGCTTAAGCGGGACAGGGGTCTACGAGCAGTACTTC; CDR3: CASSLSGTGVYEQYF
V: TRBV6-5; D: NA; J: TRBJ2-7; size: NA; length: 13; DNA: TGTGCCAGCAGCAGGGGAAGGTCCGACGAGCAGTACTTC; CDR3: CASSRGRSDEQYF
V: TRBV18; D: NA; J: TRBJ2-2; size: NA; length: 14; DNA: TGTGCCAGCTCACCACCAGGGAGGACCGGGGAGCTGTTTTTT; CDR3: CASSPPGRTGELFF
V: TRBV6-5; D: TRBD1; J: TRBJ1-2; size: NA; length: 13; DNA: TGTGCCAGCACCAAACAGGGGGCGCGTGGCTACACCTTC; CDR3: CASTKQGARGYTF
V: TRBV5-1; D: NA; J: TRBJ2-2; size: NA; length: 16; DNA: TGCGCCAGCAGCTTATCTATCCAGGGTGGTCCCGGGGAGCTGTTTTTT; CDR3: CASSLSIQGGPGELFF
V: TRBV6-6; D: NA; J: TRBJ1-1; size: NA; length: 13; DNA: TGTGCCAGCAGTCCCCCATTGGACACTGAAGCTTTCTTT; CDR3: CASSPPLDTEAFF
V: TRBV7-8; D: NA; J: TRBJ2-5; size: NA; length: 17; DNA: TGTGCCAGCAAAAAAGCCTTAGGTAGGGGCTTACAAGAGACCCAGTACTTC; CDR3: CASKKALGRGLQETQYF
V: TRBV27; D: NA; J: TRBJ2-7; size: NA; length: 20; DNA: TGTGCCAGCACTCCTTTCGCTAAGGGCGCAAAATCTTGGCCCCGCACGGAGCAGTACTTC; CDR3: CASTPFAKGAKSWPRTEQYF
V: TRBV5-6; D: TRBD1; J: TRBJ2-7; size: NA; length: 14; DNA: TGTGCCAGCAGCTTAAGGGACAGGGGGCCCGAGCAGTACTTC; CDR3: CASSLRDRGPEQYF
V: TRBV19; D: NA; J: TRBJ1-5; size: NA; length: 15; DNA: TGTGCCAGTAATCCGATTGATTTAAGCAATCAGCCCCAGCATTTT; CDR3: CASNPIDLSNQPQHF
V: TRBV7-9; D: NA; J: TRBJ2-1; size: NA; length: 15; DNA: TGTGCCAGCAGCCATTCGGGCCGACAGGACAATGAGCAGTTCTTC; CDR3: CASSHSGRQDNEQFF
V: TRBV6-1; D: NA; J: TRBJ1-1; size: NA; length: 14; DNA: TGTGCCAGCAGTGAATCGACAGGCGGTACTGAAGCTTTCTTT; CDR3: CASSESTGGTEAFF
V: TRBV18; D: NA; J: TRBJ1-5; size: NA; length: 13; DNA: TGTGCCAGCTCACCGGGGGGCAATCAGCCCCAGCATTTT; CDR3: CASSPGGNQPQHF
V: TRBV30; D: NA; J: TRBJ2-7; size: NA; length: 12; DNA: TGTGCCTGGACCCACGAGAGCTACGAGCAGTACTTC; CDR3: CAWTHESYEQYF
V: TRBV7-9; D: NA; J: TRBJ1-2; size: NA; length: 14; DNA: TGTGCCAGCAGCTCGCAATCCGCAAGCTATGGCTACACCTTC; CDR3: CASSSQSASYGYTF
V: TRBV6-1; D: NA; J: TRBJ2-6; size: NA; length: 13; DNA: TGTGCCAGCAGTAAATCTGGGGCCAACGTCCTGACTTTC; CDR3: CASSKSGANVLTF
V: TRBV28; D: NA; J: TRBJ1-4; size: NA; length: 17; DNA: TGTGCCAGCAGCCAACGGGGGAAGGCCGCAACTAATGAAAAACTGTTTTTT; CDR3: CASSQRGKAATNEKLFF
V: TRBV7-7; D: NA; J: TRBJ1-5; size: once; length: 14; DNA: TGTGCTAGCAGCCCACCCCCGCCGGATCAGCCCCAGCATTTT; CDR3: CASSPPPPDQPQHF
V: TRBV9; D: NA; J: TRBJ1-6; size: NA; length: 15; DNA: TGTGCCAGCAGCGTAACCTGGGGCGGCAATTCACCCCTCCACTTT; CDR3: CASSVTWGGNSPLHF
V: TRBV10-3; D: TRBD2; J: TRBJ2-1; size: NA; length: 18; DNA: TGTGCCATCAGTGGATCCCAGAGCGGGAGGGCCCTAGCTAATGAGCAGTTCTTC; CDR3: CAISGSQSGRALANEQFF
V: TRBV6-5; D: TRBD1; J: TRBJ1-2; size: NA; length: 13; DNA: TGTGCCAGACTTGACGGGACAGGGGGAGGCTACACCTTC; CDR3: CARLDGTGGGYTF
V: TRBV5-1; D: TRBD1; J: TRBJ1-6; size: NA; length: 14; DNA: TGCGCCAGCAGGTCCGGGACAGTAGATTCACCCCTCCACTTT; CDR3: CASRSGTVDSPLHF
V: TRBV5-1; D: NA; J: TRBJ2-3; size: NA; length: 14; DNA: TGCGCCAGCAGCTTAGGAGACGTGACAGATACGCAGTATTTT; CDR3: CASSLGDVTDTQYF
V: TRBV10-3; D: NA; J: TRBJ2-3; size: NA; length: 15; DNA: TGTGCCATCAGTGCGGGGTCTCCTAACACAGATACGCAGTATTTT; CDR3: CAISAGSPNTDTQYF
V: TRBV18; D: NA; J: TRBJ1-1; size: once; length: 19; DNA: TGTGCCAGCTCACCACCTATACTGACAGGAGGCACGGTGAACACTGAAGCTTTCTTT; CDR3: CASSPPILTGGTVNTEAFF
V: TRBV6-5; D: NA; J: TRBJ1-5; size: NA; length: 16; DNA: TGTGCCAGCAGTTCCCGGGGACCTCGGGGCAATCAGCCCCAGCATTTT; CDR3: CASSSRGPRGNQPQHF
V: TRBV6-1; D: NA; J: TRBJ1-1; size: NA; length: 15; DNA: TGTGCCTGCAGGCTACGGACGGGGGGGAACACTGAAGCTTTCTTT; CDR3: CACRLRTGGNTEAFF